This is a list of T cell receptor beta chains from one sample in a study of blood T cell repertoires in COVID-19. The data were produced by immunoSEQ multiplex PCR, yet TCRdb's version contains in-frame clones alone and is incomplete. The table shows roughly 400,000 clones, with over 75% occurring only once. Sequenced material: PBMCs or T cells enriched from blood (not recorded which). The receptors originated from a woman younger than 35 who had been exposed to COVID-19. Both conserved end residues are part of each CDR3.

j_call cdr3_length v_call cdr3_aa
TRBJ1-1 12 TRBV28 CASSLPGAKAFF
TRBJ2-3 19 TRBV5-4 CASSLILSGGSGDTDTQYF
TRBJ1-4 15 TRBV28 CASSRTQGENEKLFF
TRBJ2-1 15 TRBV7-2 CATWGRGSSYNEQFF
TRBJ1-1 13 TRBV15 CATSRDRAYEAFF
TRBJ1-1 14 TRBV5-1 CASSLLGRGTEAFF
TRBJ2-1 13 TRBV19 CASSKQGSDEQFF
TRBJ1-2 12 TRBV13 CASSSLRGWNTF
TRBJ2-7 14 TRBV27 CASSFSSGRYEQYF
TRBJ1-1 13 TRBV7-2 CASSYDRVVEAFF
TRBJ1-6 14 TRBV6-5 CASSSGTGNSPLHF
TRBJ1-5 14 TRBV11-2 CASSSRQNNQPQHF
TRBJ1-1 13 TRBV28 CASIDWEGIEAFF
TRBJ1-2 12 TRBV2 CASSETVYGYTF
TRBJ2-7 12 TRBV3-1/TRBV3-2 CASSQQGQKQYF
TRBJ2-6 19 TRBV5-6 CASSLAGGLVSSGANVLTF
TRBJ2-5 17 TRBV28 CASRDPRQGRLQETQYF
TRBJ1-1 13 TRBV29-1 CSVPGGLDTEAFF
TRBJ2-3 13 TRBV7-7 CASSEGGTDTQYF
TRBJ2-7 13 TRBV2 CAIPSGSTYEQYF
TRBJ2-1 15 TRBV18 CASSQYGGGANEQFF
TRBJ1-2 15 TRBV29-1 CSVVPQSRSGYGYTF
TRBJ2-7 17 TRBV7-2 CASSLEGAAGAPYEQYF
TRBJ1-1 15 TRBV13 CASSPPQGQGTEAFF
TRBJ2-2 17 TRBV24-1 CAASGTWPKTNTGELFF
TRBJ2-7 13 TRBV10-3 CAIRPTDPYEQYF
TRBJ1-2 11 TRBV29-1 CSVDFNYGYTF
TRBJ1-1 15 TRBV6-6 CASSYSTQAGTEAFF
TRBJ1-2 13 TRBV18 CASSRQGDYGYTF
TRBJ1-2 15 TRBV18 CASSLGTDLLYGYTF
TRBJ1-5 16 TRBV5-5 CASSLAGGFSNQPQHF
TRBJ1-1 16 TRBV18 CASSPPGQGMNTEAFF
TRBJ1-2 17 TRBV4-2 CASSQDATSRGNYGYTF